The present T cell receptor beta chain was sequenced within a study of blood T cell repertoires in COVID-19. Overall study: The United States, Italy and Spain provided the acute and convalescent COVID-19 samples. T cells, B-cell-depleted T cells, or PBMCs supplied cDNA or gDNA.

This CDR3 contains 14 residues. J lost 6 bases, V lost 5 bases, and 4 bases had no gene match. Per germline, CDR1 SEHNR and CDR2 FQNEAQ (reference sequence). Original handling: Amplification of reference gene primers provided the estimated nucleated cell counts. Profiled with immunoSEQ multiplex PCR; TCRdb holds only in-frame clones, not every one. D and trimming were read from the DNA, whereas the V and J calls and clone size are those reported in that table. Of about 270,000 clones listed, approximately 83% are singletons. The source of this sequence is a woman between 45 and 65 years old who had recovered from COVID-19. The V call is TRBV7-9, the J call TRBJ1-6; 7 bases agree with TRBD1. Sequenced: peripheral blood. CDR3 sequence (DNA): TGTGCCAGCAGCCTCGACAGGGTTAATTCACCCCTCCACTTT. The encoded protein is CASSLDRVNSPLHF.